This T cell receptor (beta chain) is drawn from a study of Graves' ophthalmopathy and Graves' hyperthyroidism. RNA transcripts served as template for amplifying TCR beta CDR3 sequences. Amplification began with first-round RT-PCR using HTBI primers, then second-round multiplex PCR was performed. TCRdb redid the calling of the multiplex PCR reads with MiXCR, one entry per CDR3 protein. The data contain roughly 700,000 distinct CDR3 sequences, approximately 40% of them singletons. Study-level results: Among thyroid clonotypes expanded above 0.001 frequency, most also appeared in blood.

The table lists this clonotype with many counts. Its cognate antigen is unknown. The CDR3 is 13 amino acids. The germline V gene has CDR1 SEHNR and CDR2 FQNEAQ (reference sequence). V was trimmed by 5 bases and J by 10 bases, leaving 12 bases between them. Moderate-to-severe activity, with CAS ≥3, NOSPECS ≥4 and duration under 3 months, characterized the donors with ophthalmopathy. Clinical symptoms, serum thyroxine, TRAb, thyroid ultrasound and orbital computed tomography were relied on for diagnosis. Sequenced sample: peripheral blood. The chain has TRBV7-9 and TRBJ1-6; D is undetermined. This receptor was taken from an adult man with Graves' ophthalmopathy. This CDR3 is CASSRMGESPLHF. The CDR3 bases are TGTGCCAGCAGCCGAATGGGTGAATCACCCCTCCACTTT.